This T cell receptor (beta chain) was sequenced during a study of shared clonotypes between healthy human individuals. Across the whole study: CD4 naive cells filled three plates per donor, CD4 memory three, CD8 naive two and CD8 memory one. Study findings and constraints: Generation probability values for non-shared clonotypes were lower than those for clonotypes shared by all four donors.

It was around 220 ng DNA, around 32,000 T cell genomes, that sorted-subset replicate PCRs used. Assay used: immunoSEQ multiplex PCR; TCRdb lists only in-frame clones, some missing. The table lists more than 550,000 clones, just over 90% of them singletons. In germline, CDR1 is SEHNR, CDR2 FQNEAQ (reference sequence). The CDR3 spans 16 residues. The V gene end was trimmed by 5 bases and the J gene end by 6 bases; junction bases not matched to a gene: 13. As for this clone: The antigen remains undetermined.

Naive CD8 cells, CD45RO-negative and positively selected for CCR7, excluded terminally differentiated effector memory CD45RA+ cells. The specimen sequenced was naive CD8+ T cells sorted from blood. The source is a man between 25 and 39 years old in good health. The chain links TRBV7-9 to TRBJ2-1; the match to TRBD1 covers 7 bases. The CDR3 DNA reads TGTGCCAGCAGCCTTCTCACCGGGACAGCCGTCAATGAGCAGTTCTTC. As protein: CASSLLTGTAVNEQFF.